These 5 T cell receptor beta chains were sequenced from one sample in a study of cytomegalovirus exposure and HLA in healthy donors. This table comes from immunoSEQ multiplex PCR, and its TCRdb copy is limited to in-frame clones, with some not included. The sample lists under 250,000 clones, just under 90% seen once, with 2.6% in the top ten. Sequences were obtained from PBMCs. These receptors were collected from a man aged 18 to 29 in good health and CMV-seronegative.

The gene calls are TRBV11-2 and TRBJ1-2, with a weak D call TRBD1 (6 bases). The CDR3 sequence is 12 residues long. Per germline, CDR1 SGHAT and CDR2 FQNNGV. V was pared by 3 bases and J by 8 bases, with 10 bases between. The CDR3: CASSFDRTGYTF. CDR3 DNA: TGTGCCAGCAGCTTTGACAGGACGGGCTACACCTTC. Using reference TRBV11-2 and TRBJ1-2 for the parts outside the CDR3, the full variable domain is EAGVAQSPRYKIIEKRQSVAFWCNPISGHATLYWYQQILGQGPKLLIQFQNNGVVDDSQLPKDRFSAERLKGVDSTLKIQPAKLEDSAVYLCASSFDRTGYTFGSGTRLTVV.

This rearrangement joins TRBV27 to TRBJ1-2, with TRBD1 matching over 11 bases. Germline V gene data show CDR1 as MNHEY and CDR2 as SMNVEV (reference sequence). Trimming at V came to 9 bases and at J to 8 bases, leaving 8 bases not matched to a gene. There are 13 residues in the CDR3. The CDR3 here is CASSTGTGGGYTF. In DNA form, the CDR3 reads TGTGCCAGTAGCACCGGGACAGGGGGAGGCTACACCTTC.

The chain carries TRBV28 and TRBJ2-7, with D possibly TRBD1 on 6 matching bases. Trimming removed 5 bases at V and 4 bases at J, with 18 bases between. Germline CDR1 MDHEN, CDR2 SYDVKM. This CDR3 has 15 amino acids. The CDR3 sequence is CASSPPAGVNYEQYF. The DNA of the CDR3 is TGTGCCAGCAGTCCCCCCGCAGGGGTTAATTACGAGCAGTACTTC.

J is TRBJ2-5 and V is TRBV9; 7 positions match TRBD1. After removal of 6 bases from V and 3 bases from J, the junction contained 8 bases not matched to a gene. The length of the CDR3 is 14 residues. From germline, CDR1 is SGDLS and CDR2 YYNGEE. CDR3 DNA sequence: TGTGCCAGCAATAAAGACAGGGTCGAAGAGACCCAGTACTTC. Its protein is CASNKDRVEETQYF.

This sequence joins TRBV28 and TRBJ1-1; possibly TRBD1 for D (6 bases). Germline CDR1 is MDHEN and CDR2 is SYDVKM. The V gene lost 1 base and the J gene lost 8 bases, with 17 bases spanning the gap. The CDR3 sequence is 15 residues long. CDR3 amino acids: CASSLLSPLRGEAFF. The DNA for the CDR3 is TGTGCCAGCAGTTTATTATCCCCCTTGAGGGGGGAAGCTTTCTTT.